Sequencing of this T cell receptor beta chain was carried out in a study of blood T cell repertoires in COVID-19. Overall study context: Sites across the United States, Italy and Spain contributed samples from acute and convalescent COVID-19. PBMCs, B-cell-depleted T cells, or T cells provided the cDNA or gDNA that made up the material.

V lost 0 bases to trimming and J lost 4 bases, with 13 bases between them. Germline CDR1 reads GTSNPN; CDR2 reads SVGIG (reference sequence). This CDR3 comprises 15 residues. Authors' analysis steps: Reference gene primer amplification gave estimated nucleated cell counts. Libraries were prepared by immunoSEQ multiplex PCR; TCRdb keeps only in-frame clonotypes and omits some of them. The DNA gave D and trimming, while V, J and clone size come from that table. There are approximately 41,000 clones in the sample; around 85% occur only once, and 39% lies in the top ten. Sequenced input: peripheral blood. The receptor was derived from a man aged 35 to 55 with active or convalescent COVID-19. The J gene is TRBJ1-5, the V gene TRBV30, with a tentative D call TRBD1 (5 bases). The CDR3 region has the DNA TGTGCCTGGAGTGTCAACTCTCGGGGGAATCAGCCCCAGCATTTT. It specifies CAWSVNSRGNQPQHF.